This paragraph covers one T cell receptor beta chain sequence. This clone has a single count. Its specific antigen is unknown. No qualities accompany the bases; no much larger clone lies one base away. This sample was taken from a study of cytomegalovirus exposure and HLA in healthy donors (dated by TCRdb to between 2016 and 2019). As for the study more broadly: An earlier analysis of more than 550 of the donors reported over 250 Gb of sequence data and roughly 120 million unique TCR beta sequences obtained from some 170 million T cells. An early release that covered several hundred HLA-typed donors contained 250 to 350 gigabases of sequencing data and 75 million to 100 million unique TCR sequences. The genetic ancestry cluster associated with self-reported Caucasian donors included around 76% of the roughly 360 genotyped donors. The study aimed to test whether signatures of past pathogen exposure could be identified by cataloging public T cell receptors. The study profiled the T cell repertoires of around 700 subjects by immunosequencing and related them to cytomegalovirus serostatus. Along with the approximately 650-subject first cohort, a separate validation cohort of 120 different subjects was used. To predict cytomegalovirus infection status, the study combined high-throughput TCR immunosequencing, statistical association of individual TCRs with disease status, and machine learning. A later analysis re-analyzed previously published TCR beta repertoires from 550 to 700 donors and added high-resolution HLA genotyping to study TCR occurrence patterns. Rather than using new phenotypic data, the later analysis identified candidate immune exposures from TCR beta sequences and from how often those sequences occurred across donors. An earlier analysis of 587 of the donors used high-throughput TCR beta sequencing to judge whether each TCR beta V gene segment behaved as functional or pseudogenic. Donor age, sex, ethnicity and CMV serostatus were compiled together with the repertoire data. Genome-wide SNP genotypes for about 60% of the roughly 670 donors were used in a later genetic analysis, which treated that subset as a discovery cohort. Every repertoire in the discovery cohort had been generated on one and the same sequencing platform. Both class I and class II loci were covered by HLA typing, at four-digit resolution. The number of typed donors differed by locus: about 620-630 for A, B, C, DRB1 and DQB1; approximately 520 for DQA1; 606 for DPA1; and approximately 450 for DPB1. Four or five DR-DQ haplotypes were handled as single units for association and clustering because linkage in the cohort was strong. Across approximately 400 genotyped donors of the cohort, an average of roughly 250,000 unique TCR beta nucleotide sequences per donor were sequenced, and 15% to 20% of those sequences were non-productive. Results and caveats for the whole study, not just this receptor: The sequencing pipeline was judged likely to have produced a cluster of highly shared sequence variants as a technical artifact. In a later genetic analysis, fewer N-insertions in productive TCRs were reported among donors in an Asian-associated ancestry cluster than the roughly 640-donor mean. In a later analysis, 16,951 TCR beta sequences were associated with specific HLA alleles at a false discovery rate of 0.05. A further reported finding was that TCR beta sequences accurately predicted the HLA-A and HLA-B alleles for most subjects in the first cohort. The study listed 150 to 200 TCR beta chains as associated with cytomegalovirus. The cohort was sequenced for TCR beta chains only, and without alpha or paired-chain data the features that could be detected were limited. According to a later analysis, TCR association rates differed among HLA loci, with DRB1 alleles showing the most associated TCRs and HLA-C alleles showing the fewest. HLA typing was unavailable for some donors at each locus, so association tests used only the typed subset. An association between a missense DCLRE1C variant and V-gene and J-gene trimming of TCR beta chains was found in a later genetic analysis and replicated in an independent cohort. Linkage disequilibrium might explain the correlated functional status among segregating V segments, but an unknown experimental factor could not be excluded. When HLA alleles, especially DR and DQ, strongly co-occurred, TCR associations were difficult to assign to individual alleles. In a later analysis, HLA-associated TCR beta chains were found to be more clonally expanded and to have lower generation probabilities than equally common non-associated chains. In a later analysis, several top co-occurrence clusters were reported to appear linked to parvovirus B19, influenza, CMV and Epstein-Barr virus. Because the 87-base-pair reads could not distinguish some IMGT-functional V segments, including TRBV6-2 and TRBV6-3, those segments were excluded. Most TCR sequences were observed very rarely across donors, whereas some public TCRs were present in many individuals. In both the original and validation cohorts, the classifier was reported to diagnose cytomegalovirus status with high specificity and sensitivity. Because counts were too low, about 18 rarely observed V segments, including chromosome 9 orphons, were left out of the earlier analysis of about 620 of the donors. Presence/absence analyses assumed roughly uniform sequencing depth across donors, an assumption that may not hold. Three of the identified cytomegalovirus-associated TCR beta chains were confirmed in vitro to be specific for cytomegalovirus antigens. The only immune exposure information available for the cohort was CMV serostatus. Broadly in line with IMGT annotations, most TCR beta V segments showed up in productive rearrangements about 90% or about 30% of the time in an earlier analysis of several hundred of the donors. In a later analysis, most CMV-associated TCR beta chains were found to appear HLA-restricted, with HLA associations seemingly driven largely by CMV exposure. The authors suggested that the approach could potentially be extended to other disease states and immunological phenotypes.

Receptors were amplified or captured by the immunoSEQ multiplex PCR assay. For the multiplex PCR, a mixture combining 60 forward primers for TCR Vbeta segments and 13 reverse primers for TCR Jbeta segments was used. Amplification of the CDR3 region of rearranged TCR beta genes was performed with a multiplex PCR assay on genomic DNA. On the Illumina HiSeq System, the amplified TCR beta libraries were sequenced as 87-base-pair reads. On the study's bioinformatics: Across the 500 to 750 repertoires, a later analysis counted about 81 million unique TCR beta chains, around 10 million of which were shared by at least two donors. A nearest-neighbor algorithm error-corrected the raw reads and collapsed the reads into unique sequences, merging closely related sequences to remove PCR and sequencing errors. V, D and J gene segments were assigned by aligning CDR3 sequences to IMGT reference sequences. For a sequence to be retained, a match of at least six nucleotides was required to both a V gene segment and a J gene segment. A rearrangement counted as productive if the CDR3 had no stop codons and remained in frame with V and J, and every other rearrangement counted as non-productive. Following IMGT convention, CDR3 was defined as the stretch from the second conserved V-encoded cysteine to the conserved J-encoded phenylalanine. Sequences without an unambiguous match to a single V gene segment were excluded from the earlier analysis of 450 to 750 of the donors. In an earlier analysis of almost 600 of the donors, a V segment was called functional when productive rearrangements were above 56.7%, and segregating when the standard deviation between donors exceeded 5%. A statistical classification framework was built to diagnose cytomegalovirus status from the catalog of TCR beta chain sequences. In a later analysis, TCR nucleotide sequences were compared against IMGT/GENE-DB human TR gene sequences so that V and J genes could be assigned. The TCRdist pipeline was used in a later analysis to assign CDR3 sequences and most-parsimonious VDJ recombination scenarios. In a later analysis, each TCR beta chain was defined by its CDR3 amino acid sequence together with its V-gene family, and reads without a unique V-gene family were excluded. To address suspected cross-contamination and a sequencing artifact, a later analysis removed some 620 highly shared, low-generation-probability nucleotide sequences. In a later analysis, a clonal expansion index for each public chain was calculated from normalized within-repertoire ranks of inferred template counts. In a later analysis, generation probabilities were computed using a VDJ recombination model fitted to out-of-frame rearrangements, and the results were checked against IGoR. In a later analysis, TCR-TCR, TCR-HLA and TCR-CMV co-occurrence was scored with hypergeometric tests, and a repertoire-size bias correction was applied to TCR pairs. A later analysis estimated false discovery rates by permuting HLA or CMV assignments 20 times. A later analysis grouped co-occurring TCRs with DBSCAN, adding TCRdist sequence similarity when clustering within HLA-allele-positive subsets. For co-occurrence clustering, repertoires with fewer than 30,000 or more than 120,000 public chains were excluded, along with roughly five repertoires with anomalous nucleotide sharing. As stored in TCRdb, this immuneACCESS dataset retains in-frame rearrangements with V and J assigned. A fraction of the clones does not appear; measured against another copy, unresolved V genes explain less than half of the discrepancy, and the remainder lacks a known reason. The D gene and trimming were derived from the DNA, and the V and J assignments and clone size from that table. For this sample there are about 250,000 clones; about 75% appear just once. 2% to 2.5% of the sample is in the top ten clones.

Its CDR3 holds 15 amino acids, cysteine through phenylalanine. The read is trimmed to its CDR3 DNA, 45 bases read in frame from base 1. The germline V gene (reference sequence) gives CDR1 as WNHNN and CDR2 as SYGVQD. Trimming takes 5 bases from V and 4 bases from J, and the germline ends sit 18 bases apart. The cohort was made up of several hundred healthy bone marrow donors. All cohort members were sampled while nominally healthy, although unrecorded immune exposures were likely present. The donor tested CMV seronegative, placing the donor among the 300 to 450 seronegative members of the cohort. A peripheral blood sample was collected from each donor, and TCR beta sequencing was performed on peripheral blood mononuclear cells. Genomic DNA extraction from the blood cell samples was performed with the Qiagen DNeasy Blood Extraction Kit.

The TCR sequence derives from a female donor in good health and CMV-seronegative. The sequenced sample consisted of PBMCs. In this chain, TRBV10-1 is recombined with TRBJ2-7; perhaps TRBD1 is the D gene, with 6 bases matching. The nucleotide sequence is given as TGCGCCAGCAGTCCAATAAGGGGGACAAGATACGAGCAGTACTTC. Its protein is CASSPIRGTRYEQYF.